This T cell receptor (beta chain) comes out of a study of T cells in Graves' hyperthyroidism and ophthalmopathy. Study outcomes and limitations: Ophthalmopathy was predicted by the model a median of around 5.9 months ahead of onset.

On this clonotype itself: The target antigen is unknown.

Germline assignment: CDR1 WSHSY and CDR2 SAAADI. This CDR3 comprises 14 residues. Deletions cut 7 bases from V and 1 base from J, with 13 bases between. TCR beta CDR3 sequences were amplified from RNA transcripts. HTBI primers were employed in a first-round RT-PCR of the TCR CDR3. TCRdb reprocessed the multiplex PCR reads with MiXCR, giving one entry per CDR3 protein. The sample records about 400,000 distinct CDR3 sequences, around an eighth being singletons. The material sequenced was blood. J is TRBJ1-1 and V is TRBV10-2, with a tentative D call TRBD1 (5 bases). The origin of this receptor is a man in his forties or fifties with Graves' ophthalmopathy. The CDR3 region has the DNA TGCGCCAGCACCCCCAGGGAGGGGAACACTGAAGCTTTCTTT. Its translation is CASTPREGNTEAFF.